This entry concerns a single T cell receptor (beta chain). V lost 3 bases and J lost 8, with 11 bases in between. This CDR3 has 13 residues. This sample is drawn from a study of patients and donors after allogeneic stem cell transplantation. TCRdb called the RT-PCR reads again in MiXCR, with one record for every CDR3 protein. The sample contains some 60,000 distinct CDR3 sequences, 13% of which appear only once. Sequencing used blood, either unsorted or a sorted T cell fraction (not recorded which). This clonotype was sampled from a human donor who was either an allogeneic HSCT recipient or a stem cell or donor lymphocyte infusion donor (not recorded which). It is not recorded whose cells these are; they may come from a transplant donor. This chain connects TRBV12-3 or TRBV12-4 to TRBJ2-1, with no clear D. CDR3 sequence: CASSFVEVHEQFF. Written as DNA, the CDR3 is TGTGCCAGCAGTTTTGTCGAGGTCCATGAGCAGTTCTTC.